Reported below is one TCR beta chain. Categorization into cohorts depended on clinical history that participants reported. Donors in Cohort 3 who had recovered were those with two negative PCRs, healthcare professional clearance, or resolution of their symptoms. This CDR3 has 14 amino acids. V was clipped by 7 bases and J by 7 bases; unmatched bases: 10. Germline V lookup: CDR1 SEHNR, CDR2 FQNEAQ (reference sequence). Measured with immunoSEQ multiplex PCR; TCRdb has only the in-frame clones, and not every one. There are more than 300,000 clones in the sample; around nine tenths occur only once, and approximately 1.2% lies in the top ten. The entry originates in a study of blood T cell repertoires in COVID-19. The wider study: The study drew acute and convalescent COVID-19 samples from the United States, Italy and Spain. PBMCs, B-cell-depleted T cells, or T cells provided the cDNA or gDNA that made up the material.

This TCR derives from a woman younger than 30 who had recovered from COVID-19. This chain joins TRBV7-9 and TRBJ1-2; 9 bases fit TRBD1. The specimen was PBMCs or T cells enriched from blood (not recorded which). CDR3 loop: CASTQTGGGGGYTF. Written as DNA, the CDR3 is TGTGCCAGCACACAAACAGGGGGCGGAGGTGGCTACACCTTC.